This is a list of T cell receptor beta chains from one sample in a study of blood T cell repertoires in COVID-19. Sequencing used immunoSEQ multiplex PCR; TCRdb keeps in-frame clones, though not all of them. The sample shows roughly 260,000 clones, about 91% of them seen only once. The sample comprised peripheral blood. The source is a person under 35 with COVID-19, enrolled during active disease. CDR3s include the opening cysteine and the closing phenylalanine or tryptophan. Fields, in order: CDR3 length, V gene, J gene, D gene, clone size, CDR3 DNA, CDR3 protein. A D gene is named only where the DNA matches it firmly. The size of a clone is reported for some rows only, either as once, few or many, or as a class for expanded clones.

length: 15
V: TRBV11-2
J: TRBJ2-3
D: .
size: .
DNA: TGTGCCAGCAGCTTAGGTGGTCTAACCGGAGATACGCAGTATTTT
CDR3: CASSLGGLTGDTQYF

length: 16
V: TRBV4-3
J: TRBJ2-1
D: TRBD2
size: .
DNA: TGCGCCAGCAGCCAAGATTGGAGCGGGACTTACAATGAGCAGTTCTTC
CDR3: CASSQDWSGTYNEQFF

length: 14
V: TRBV2
J: TRBJ2-5
D: TRBD1
size: few
DNA: TGTGCCAGCACCAACAGGGGGTTACAAGAGACCCAGTACTTC
CDR3: CASTNRGLQETQYF

length: 13
V: TRBV14
J: TRBJ2-7
D: .
size: .
DNA: TGTGCCAGCAGCCAAACGGGGGAAAGGGGACAGTACTTC
CDR3: CASSQTGERGQYF

length: 9
V: TRBV7-2
J: TRBJ2-4
D: .
size: .
DNA: TGTGCCAGCAGGGACGGGGGGTACTTC
CDR3: CASRDGGYF

length: 11
V: TRBV30
J: TRBJ2-7
D: .
size: few
DNA: TGTGCCTGGAGCGGGGGTTTCGGACAGTACTTC
CDR3: CAWSGGFGQYF

length: 16
V: TRBV19
J: TRBJ2-7
D: TRBD1
size: .
DNA: TGTGCCAGTAGTGCCGACAGGGGGCCGAGCTCCCTCGAGCAGTACTTC
CDR3: CASSADRGPSSLEQYF

length: 15
V: TRBV7-9
J: TRBJ1-2
D: .
size: .
DNA: TGTGCCACTGAGGACAGAACCCAATTTGACTATGGCTACACCTTC
CDR3: CATEDRTQFDYGYTF

length: 16
V: TRBV28
J: TRBJ2-3
D: TRBD2
size: few
DNA: TGTGCCAGCAGTTCCATAAGCGGGGGAGGTCCAGATACGCAGTATTTT
CDR3: CASSSISGGGPDTQYF

length: 16
V: TRBV24-1
J: TRBJ2-1
D: TRBD1
size: .
DNA: TGTGCCACCAGTGCCCCCTCGGGACAGGGAGTAAATGAGCAGTTCTTC
CDR3: CATSAPSGQGVNEQFF

length: 12
V: TRBV7-9
J: TRBJ2-1
D: TRBD1
size: .
DNA: TGTGCCAGCAGTTACGGACAGGTTGGGCAGTTCTTC
CDR3: CASSYGQVGQFF

length: 13
V: TRBV24-1
J: TRBJ2-7
D: .
size: .
DNA: TGTGCCACCAGTGATACAGGGTCCTACGAGCAGTACTTC
CDR3: CATSDTGSYEQYF

length: 17
V: TRBV13
J: TRBJ1-2
D: TRBD1
size: few
DNA: TGTGCCAGCAGCTTAGGAGCTGGGGGACAGGGGGTCTATGGCTACACCTTC
CDR3: CASSLGAGGQGVYGYTF

length: 14
V: TRBV24-1
J: TRBJ1-2
D: .
size: .
DNA: TGTGCCACCAGTGATTCAGACAGGAACTATGGCTACACCTTC
CDR3: CATSDSDRNYGYTF

length: 14
V: TRBV29-1
J: TRBJ2-7
D: TRBD1
size: few
DNA: TGCAGCGCCTCCGGGACAGGGGTATCCTACGAGCAGTACTTC
CDR3: CSASGTGVSYEQYF

length: 15
V: TRBV7-6
J: TRBJ2-2
D: TRBD2
size: .
DNA: TGTGCCAGCAGCTTCGGAGGGGCGGGAGCCGGGGAGCTGTTTTTT
CDR3: CASSFGGAGAGELFF

length: 15
V: TRBV24-1
J: TRBJ1-5
D: .
size: .
DNA: TGTGCCACCAGTGATTTGCTGGACACCCTAGGGGCCCAGCATTTT
CDR3: CATSDLLDTLGAQHF

length: 14
V: TRBV9
J: TRBJ2-7
D: TRBD2
size: many
DNA: TGTGCCAGCAGCGCGGGACTAGCCTCCTACGAGCAGTACTTC
CDR3: CASSAGLASYEQYF

length: 14
V: TRBV3-1/TRBV3-2
J: TRBJ1-1
D: .
size: .
DNA: TGTGCCAGCAGCCAAGCAGTGACGGGCACTGAAGCTTTCTTT
CDR3: CASSQAVTGTEAFF

length: 15
V: TRBV7-8
J: TRBJ2-7
D: TRBD2
size: .
DNA: TGTGCCAGCAGCTTAGCGGGCGGGGGATCCTACGAGCAGTACTTC
CDR3: CASSLAGGGSYEQYF

length: 18
V: TRBV21-1
J: TRBJ2-5
D: .
size: .
DNA: TGTGCCAGCAGCAAAGGAGGACTAGCGGAGTTACTCCAAGAGACCCAGTACTTC
CDR3: CASSKGGLAELLQETQYF

length: 13
V: TRBV9
J: TRBJ1-2
D: .
size: .
DNA: TGTGCCAGCAGCACCTTCACAGACTATGGCTACACCTTC
CDR3: CASSTFTDYGYTF

length: 16
V: TRBV28
J: TRBJ2-3
D: .
size: .
DNA: TGTGCCAGCAGAGTACCCCTAGCGACTAGCACAGATACGCAGTATTTT
CDR3: CASRVPLATSTDTQYF

length: 13
V: TRBV29-1
J: TRBJ1-2
D: .
size: .
DNA: TGCAGCGTTGCCCAGGACACTAACTATGGCTACACCTTC
CDR3: CSVAQDTNYGYTF

length: 12
V: TRBV10-1
J: TRBJ1-3
D: .
size: .
DNA: TGCGCCACCGGGAGCTCTGGAAACACCATATATTTT
CDR3: CATGSSGNTIYF

length: 12
V: TRBV7-9
J: TRBJ2-7
D: .
size: .
DNA: TGTGCCAGCAGCTTATTTAGCGACGAGCAGTACTTC
CDR3: CASSLFSDEQYF

length: 18
V: TRBV6-2/TRBV6-3
J: TRBJ2-7
D: .
size: once
DNA: TGTGCCAGCAGTTACTCTCGCGGGACAGAGACTTTCTCCTACGAGCAGTACTTC
CDR3: CASSYSRGTETFSYEQYF

length: 15
V: TRBV5-1
J: TRBJ2-2
D: .
size: .
DNA: TGCGCCAGCAGCTCCGATCCCACAGGCACCGGGGAGCTGTTTTTT
CDR3: CASSSDPTGTGELFF

length: 15
V: TRBV5-1
J: TRBJ1-5
D: .
size: .
DNA: TGCGCCAGCAGCGATGGTGGGGTAGCGGATCAGCCCCAGCATTTT
CDR3: CASSDGGVADQPQHF

length: 15
V: TRBV2
J: TRBJ2-7
D: TRBD2
size: .
DNA: TGTGCCAGCAGTGAAGTAACTAGCGGTACCTACGAGCAGTACTTC
CDR3: CASSEVTSGTYEQYF